The clone carrying this T cell receptor (beta chain) was detected many times. This record comes from a study of T-cell reconstitution after alpha-beta-depleted transplantation in children. Library preparation (for TCRbeta) was performed with unique molecular identifiers. TCRdb redid the calling of the PCR reads with MiXCR, one entry per CDR3 protein. The sample has approximately 210,000 distinct CDR3 sequences, more than 12% seen once. The sequence was obtained from a human donor who donated a stem cell graft to a child with acute lymphoblastic leukemia. This sample comprised PBMCs from the stem cell graft donor, obtained from the stem cell graft.

The CDR3 here is CASSPWTDNYGYTF. The CDR3 DNA follows: TGCGCCAGCAGCCCCTGGACAGATAACTATGGCTACACCTTC. This chain joins TRBV5-1 and TRBJ1-2; possibly TRBD1 for D (6 bases). The V end lost 4 bases, the J end lost 1 base, and 11 bases lay between the germline ends. Germline V gene lookup returns CDR1 SGHRS and CDR2 YFSETQ. The CDR3 length is 14 residues.